This T cell receptor (beta chain) was identified during a study of molecular identifiers for immune sequencing clone quantification. Germline V gives CDR1 LGHNT, CDR2 FRNRAP. The CDR3 has 14 amino acids. Trimming removed 7 bases from V and 6 bases from J; junction bases left unmatched: 11. This clonotype came up many times. TCRdb ran MiXCR on the PCR reads and lists one entry per CDR3 protein. The table includes under 350,000 distinct CDR3 sequences, roughly 23% detected once. The specimen was naive CD8+ T cells from blood, with Jurkat cell RNA spiked in. Subset given: FACS-sorted CD8+CD4-CCR7+CD45RA+ naive T cells. The TCR originated in a human donor in good health. Some libraries in this study had Jurkat cell RNA spiked in. V gene TRBV12-5 combines with J gene TRBJ2-7, with TRBD2 matching 8 bases. In DNA form, the CDR3 reads TGTGCTAGTGCCCCCTTCGGGGGGGGTAGCGAGCAGTACTTC. Residues: CASAPFGGGSEQYF.